The 9 T cell receptor beta chains below were found in one sample sequenced in a study of blood T cell repertoires in COVID-19. Some clones are missing from TCRdb's copy, which holds only in-frame ones; the method was immunoSEQ multiplex PCR. Of 250,000 to 350,000 clones listed, more than 90% are singletons. Specimen: PBMCs or T cells enriched from blood (not recorded which). The receptor set was obtained from a man in his fifties or sixties who had recovered from COVID-19.

V and J are TRBV2 and TRBJ2-5; D perhaps matches TRBD2 (5 bases). Germline V gives CDR1 SNHLY, CDR2 FYNNEI. This CDR3 region has 13 residues. Trimming removed 8 bases from V and 5 bases from J, with 15 bases in between. The CDR3 DNA sequence: TGTGCCAGCGGACTGCTCCTAGAGGAGACCCAGTACTTC. This codes for CASGLLLEETQYF. The complete variable domain, with remaining parts taken from reference TRBV2 and TRBJ2-5, reads EPEVTQTPSHQVTQMGQEVILRCVPISNHLYFYWYRQILGQKVEFLVSFYNNEISEKSEIFDDQFSVERPDGSNFTLKIRSTKLEDSAMYFCASGLLLEETQYFGPGTRLLVL.

The V and J genes are TRBV29-1 and TRBJ2-1; D might be TRBD2 (7 bases). Trimming took off 3 bases at V and 6 bases at J, with 24 bases between the two ends. Germline CDR1 and CDR2: SQVTM and ANQGSEA. The CDR3 sequence is 17 residues long. The CDR3 region has the DNA TGCAGCGTTGAGCCCGGGCGGGGGCGTCAGGACTCCAATGAGCAGTTCTTC. It yields the protein CSVEPGRGRQDSNEQFF.

This clone was observed once. CDR3 nucleotide sequence: TGTGCCATCAGTGACGTTCAGGGGTCCTACAATGAGCAGTTCTTC. Translating gives CAISDVQGSYNEQFF. The chain uses TRBV10-3 and TRBJ2-1, with a weak D call TRBD1 (6 bases). The CDR3 runs to 15 residues. V was trimmed by 3 bases and J by 1 base, leaving 10 bases between them. CDR1 and CDR2 from the germline V gene are ENHRY and SYGVKD.

This sequence joins TRBV5-1 and TRBJ1-2; D not certain. The V end was cut by 4 bases, the J end by 8 bases, with 18 bases between. Germline CDR1 reads SGHRS; CDR2 reads YFSETQ. CDR3 length equals 14 residues. CDR3 bases: TGCGCCAGCAGCACCGGACCCCCCGCGGGAGGCTACACCTTC. Translating it yields CASSTGPPAGGYTF.

The CDR3 DNA reads as TGTGCCAGCAGCGAGGGTGCGGGAGGGTTTAGTGTTTCCTACAATGAGCAGTTCTTC. Translation gives CASSEGAGGFSVSYNEQFF. This chain links TRBV7-6 with TRBJ2-1; 9 nucleotides align to TRBD2. This CDR3 has 19 residues. V lost 5 bases to trimming and J lost 1 base; unmatched junction nucleotides: 15. Looked up from germline, CDR1 is SGHVS and CDR2 is FNYEAQ.

The chain uses TRBV11-2 and TRBJ2-1; TRBD2 agrees at 7 bases. The length of the CDR3 is 14 residues. With V trimmed by 0 bases and J by 9 bases, 5 bases remained unmatched. CDR1 and CDR2 from the germline V gene are SGHAT and FQNNGV. CDR3 amino acids: CASSLDLGGVEQFF. The CDR3 DNA follows: TGTGCCAGCAGCTTAGATCTTGGGGGGGTTGAGCAGTTCTTC.

The rearrangement uses TRBV18 and TRBJ1-1, with 8 bases identical to TRBD1. The CDR3 is made up of 15 amino acids. Germline values: CDR1 KGHSH, CDR2 LQKENI. V trimming: 3 bases; J trimming: 3 bases; junction bases outside the gene matches: 6. CDR3: CASSPADRADTEAFF. In DNA form, the CDR3 reads TGTGCCAGCTCACCCGCGGACAGGGCCGACACTGAAGCTTTCTTT.

This chain connects TRBV4-1 to TRBJ1-6; D gene unclear. The V gene's germline CDR1 is MGHRA and CDR2 YSYEKL. V was clipped by 0 bases and J by 7 bases, with 10 bases between them. This CDR3 has 15 amino acids. Here the CDR3 DNA reads TGCGCCAGCAGCCAAGAACTAGGTCTAAATTCACCCCTCCACTTT. Amino acid sequence: CASSQELGLNSPLHF.

The V and J genes are TRBV7-8 and TRBJ1-1; D is undetermined. The CDR3 covers 13 residues. The V end lost 2 bases, the J end lost 6 bases, and 10 bases lay between the germline ends. CDR1 is SGHVS, CDR2 FQNEAQ, per germline. The CDR3 protein is CASSLMLGAEAFF. The CDR3 bases are TGTGCCAGCAGCTTAATGCTGGGAGCTGAAGCTTTCTTT.